The rows below give T cell receptor beta chains drawn from one sample of a study of monozygotic twins with inflammatory bowel disease. TCRdb re-analyzed the 5' RACE reads; it lists each CDR3 protein once, without DNA. Here the sample table reports about 210,000 distinct CDR3 sequences. Sequencing was done on a sample of blood. The receptor set was obtained from a human donor with ulcerative colitis or Crohn's disease, or a healthy co-twin of an affected twin (not recorded which). Both conserved end residues are part of each CDR3. Only some rows state a clone size, as once, few, many or a class for expanded clones.

v_gene	abundance	j_gene	CDR3aa
TRBV5-6	NA	TRBJ2-2	CASSSSRQGSRTGELFF
TRBV7-9	medium-sized	TRBJ2-6	CASSSVGQFEVNVLTF
TRBV19	NA	TRBJ2-1	CASSITSSSYNEQFF
TRBV12-5	NA	TRBJ1-2	CASSRQESDGYTF
TRBV5-1	NA	TRBJ2-2	CASSSTINTGELLF
TRBV20-1	NA	TRBJ1-1	CSATRQGGYRHTEAFF
TRBV3-1	NA	TRBJ2-2	CASSQGFGGRRTGELFF
TRBV29-1	NA	TRBJ1-2	CSVEGEGDIHYTF
TRBV6-5	NA	TRBJ2-4	CASSYRGGRDIQYF
TRBV15	NA	TRBJ1-4	CATSSGFNEKLFF
TRBV5-1	NA	TRBJ1-1	CASSSGLSEAFF
TRBV5-1	NA	TRBJ1-1	CASSPPERRDEAFF
TRBV29-1	NA	TRBJ2-5	CSVARLGREGSQETQYF
TRBV5-1	NA	TRBJ2-1	CASSLSRAGYNEQFF
TRBV18	NA	TRBJ2-6	CASSHTSGGYSGANVLTF
TRBV20-1	NA	TRBJ2-3	CSVRGISTDTQYF
TRBV5-5	NA	TRBJ2-7	CASRLGPYREEQYF
TRBV10-2	NA	TRBJ2-1	CATGLAGADEQFF
TRBV7-9	NA	TRBJ2-3	CASSLGVSGTDTQYF
TRBV11-2	NA	TRBJ2-7	CASSLRPGLYEQYF
TRBV5-4	NA	TRBJ2-1	CASRSQSGVNEQFF
TRBV12-3/TRBV12-4	NA	TRBJ2-1	CASSFGGGDEQFF
TRBV2	NA	TRBJ2-7	CASGGTELFYEQYF
TRBV5-1	NA	TRBJ2-1	CASSLGRGHYNEQFF
TRBV20-1	NA	TRBJ2-7	CSATYHRAYEQYF
TRBV7-9	NA	TRBJ2-7	CASSFREYEQYF
TRBV28	NA	TRBJ2-3	CASSQPQWEGASTDTQYF
TRBV10-3	NA	TRBJ2-7	CAISEAPGGDEQYF
TRBV7-9	NA	TRBJ1-1	CASSPNGGEAFF
TRBV6-2/TRBV6-3	NA	TRBJ2-5	CASSYEWQETQYF
TRBV9	NA	TRBJ2-1	CASSVGTIQGNEQFF
TRBV5-1	NA	TRBJ2-2	CASSFIGRHTGELFF
TRBV5-4	NA	TRBJ1-2	CASSFLGGYGYTF
TRBV7-2	NA	TRBJ1-4	CASSLGAYRGEKLFF
TRBV6-1	NA	TRBJ2-1	CASSPASGTYNEQFF
TRBV5-1	NA	TRBJ2-7	CASSPLSGQLTYEQYF
TRBV2	NA	TRBJ2-1	CASSVASGGTNEQFF
TRBV7-9	NA	TRBJ2-1	CASSLATRNNEQFF
TRBV3-1	NA	TRBJ1-6	CASSQTAYNSPLHF
TRBV11-1	NA	TRBJ2-6	CASSRNVGTVYSGANVLTF
TRBV7-8	NA	TRBJ1-6	CASSLGTGIPSPLHF
TRBV24-1	NA	TRBJ2-2	CATSDPPGPGELFF